This TCR beta chain derives from a study of control samples from healthy donors and cancer patients. Assay used: immunoSEQ multiplex PCR; TCRdb lists only in-frame clones, some missing. The profile covers tens of thousands of clones, with around nine tenths appearing a single time and 0.65% to 0.95% taken by the ten largest. This TCR was recovered from a man between 25 and 39 years old with colorectal cancer. Sequencing was carried out using PBMCs.

The CDR3 nucleotides are TGCGCCAGCAGCCAAGATAGTAATTTGGGGCAGGGTAACGCAGATACGCAGTATTTT. Its protein is CASSQDSNLGQGNADTQYF. The chain carries TRBV4-3 and TRBJ2-3, with D possibly matching TRBD1 (5 bases). The CDR3 covers 19 residues. Germline V lookup: CDR1 LGHNA, CDR2 YSLEER. Deletions cut 0 bases from V and 4 bases from J, with 23 bases between.